This TCR beta chain was documented in a study of Tregs in tolerant kidney transplant recipients. The CDR3 extends over 13 amino acids. V trimming: 3 bases; J trimming: 3 bases; junction bases outside the gene matches: 1. Germline-derived CDR1 and CDR2 are SGHAT and FQNNGV. Produced via immunoSEQ multiplex PCR; TCRdb's table is partial and in-frame only. The sample has about 88,000 clones; around nine tenths are singletons. Unstimulated regulatory T cells (CD4+CD25+CD127-), CD4+CD25- non-regulatory cells, CD4 and CD8 cells were FACS-sorted from thawed PBMCs. General study points: Validation in larger populations is needed because few patients were studied.

To note about this clone: Its antigen remains unidentified.

The chain links TRBV11-2 to TRBJ2-7; 8 nucleotides agree with TRBD1. Material for sequencing was CD8+ T cells from blood. This clonotype originated in a human donor in good health. CDR3 DNA sequence: TGTGCCAGCAGCTTTGGACAGGGCTACGAGCAGTACTTC. Protein product: CASSFGQGYEQYF. Supplemented by reference TRBV11-2 and TRBJ2-7, the full variable domain reads EAGVAQSPRYKIIEKRQSVAFWCNPISGHATLYWYQQILGQGPKLLIQFQNNGVVDDSQLPKDRFSAERLKGVDSTLKIQPAKLEDSAVYLCASSFGQGYEQYFGPGTRLTVT.